The source of this T cell receptor (beta chain) is a study of T cells after posttransplantation cyclophosphamide listed by TCRdb under 2016. In the study overall: The study tracked T cell repertoire reconstitution by TRB sequencing after myeloablative bone marrow transplantation using posttransplantation cyclophosphamide as GVHD prophylaxis. Antigen receptor sequencing covered samples from some 36 PTCy-treated patients and about 17 of their related bone marrow donors. Blood from all 30 or so PTCy patients with 1-year posttransplant specimens was subjected to TRB sequencing. In 3 patients, TRB sequencing was also performed on up to 3 more blood samples taken 2 to 5.2 years after transplant, and in a handful of patients, pretransplant blood was also TRB-sequenced. Because TRA and TRB clonality were tightly correlated in 9 or 10 samples, subsequent TCR analyses were focused on TRB only. Public TRB sequences were queried against a database of over 3,000 sequences associated with responses to pathogens, tumor antigens, self-antigens and alloantigens. The study at large found these results: The TRB repertoires of T cells infiltrating skin or GI tract showed only limited overlap with the TRB repertoires of T cells in blood. At 1-2 months, donor-recipient similarity was low but rose over the first year, and the later blood repertoires were often dominated by donor CD8+ memory clones. Across the 35 to 55 patients, TRB clonality was highly associated with recipient CMV seropositivity and CMV reactivation, and diversity with PTCy was similar to that in the CNI/methotrexate controls.

Genomic DNA was the input for TRB sequencing, which was run either with the immunoSEQ assay at survey resolution or with the hsTCRB kit. The study's processing was this. The immunoSEQ software was used for initial read processing, and the LymphoSeq R package was used for repertoire analyses. Clonality was computed as 1 minus normalized Shannon entropy, and a Gini coefficient was also calculated for each TRB dataset. To infer phenotypes in unsorted samples, TRB sequences from sorted subsets of the recipient or donor were mapped onto unsorted samples from the same recipient. The immuneACCESS repertoire file appears here via TCRdb, limited to in-frame rearrangements. These files lack a portion of the clones; in checked studies, under half of the deficit traces to unresolved V genes, and the cause of the others is not known. Clone size and the V and J calls come from that table; the DNA yielded D and trimming. The sample table lists more than 30,000 clones, 80% to 95% of them with a count of one. The top ten hold roughly 0.23% of the sample.

This clone was counted a few times. Its antigen is still unknown. Per-base qualities were not stored, and no clone one base away is much larger. Its CDR3 holds 14 amino acids, cysteine through phenylalanine. Solely the CDR3 DNA is kept, with 42 bases framed from the first base. The germline V gene yields SGHRS for CDR1 and YFSETQ for CDR2. V ends up 0 bases short and J 6 bases short, with an unmatched junction base count of 2. To count as naive, T cells had to be viable CD3+CD4+ or CD3+CD8+ cells with a CCR7+CD45RA+CD45RO-CD95-CD27+CD28+ profile. Related bone marrow donors provided peripheral blood samples on the day of marrow donation. Peripheral blood and bone marrow mononuclear cells were isolated by Ficoll-Hypaque density centrifugation and were cryopreserved. FACS on a FACSAria II was used to sort CD4+ and CD8+ T cells, including the naive and memory subsets.

Recombination joined TRBV5-1 with TRBJ2-3; 9 junctional bases match TRBD2. Sequencing was done on a sample of naive CD4+ T cells sorted from PBMCs. This receptor was identified in a woman aged 60-75 years in good health, CMV-negative, and a related stem cell transplant donor. The CDR3 sequence is CASSLGLAGDTQYF. Here is the DNA: TGCGCCAGCAGCTTGGGGCTAGCGGGGGATACGCAGTATTTT. With the portions outside the CDR3 filled from the reference TRBV5-1 and TRBJ2-3 genes, the complete variable region becomes KAGVTQTPRYLIKTRGQQVTLSCSPISGHRSVSWYQQTPGQGLQFLFEYFSETQRNKGNFPGRFSGRQFSNSRSEMNVSTLELGDSALYLCASSLGLAGDTQYFGPGTRLTVL.